The clone carrying this TCR beta chain has just one count. Generated by immunoSEQ multiplex PCR, the TCRdb table keeps only in-frame clones and is missing some. The sample shows about 540,000 clones, approximately 78% of them seen only once. The sample belongs to a study of shared T cell receptors in the human thymus. Trimming left V 6 bases short and J 7 bases short, with 19 bases between. The germline V gene has CDR1 MNHEY and CDR2 SMNVEV (reference sequence). This CDR3 comprises 15 residues. The same sample was also used in a study of human thymus T cells. That study reports: Healthy Finnish infants having corrective surgery for congenital heart defects served as donors. Corrective cardiac operations yielded the resected thymus tissue. Thymic repertoires overlap heavily among unrelated individuals, related research has reported.

The receptor's source is a boy under two years old with a congenital heart defect. The sample comprised thymocytes. The chain uses TRBV27 and TRBJ2-1; D is perhaps TRBD2 (5 bases). The CDR3 DNA follows: TGTGCCAGCAGACCCGGACGGGTGAGGGTGAATGAGCAGTTCTTC. It codes for CASRPGRVRVNEQFF.